One T cell receptor (beta chain) is described in this entry. The target antigen is unknown. These data originate in a study of cytomegalovirus exposure and HLA in healthy donors. CDR1 and CDR2 from the germline V gene are MNHEY and SMNVEV (reference sequence). The CDR3 loop spans 16 amino acids. The J segment lost 9 bases and the V segment lost 6 bases, leaving 14 bases of the junction unmatched. Study observations and caveats: Immune exposure was documented only through CMV serostatus. Based on reports, TCR beta sequences accurately predicted HLA-A and HLA-B alleles for most subjects.

The PCR ran on 60 Vbeta and 13 Jbeta primers. Measured with immunoSEQ multiplex PCR; TCRdb has only the in-frame clones, and not every one. The profile shows more than 90,000 clones, roughly 80% of them singletons. The sample comprised PBMCs. The chain is built from TRBV27 and TRBJ2-1, with 10 bases matching TRBD1. This receptor was identified in a young man in good health and CMV-seropositive. The CDR3 nucleotides are TGTGCCAGCAGACCAGACAGGGGGCGTATTCGTGGTGAGCAGTTCTTC. Translated, it gives CASRPDRGRIRGEQFF.